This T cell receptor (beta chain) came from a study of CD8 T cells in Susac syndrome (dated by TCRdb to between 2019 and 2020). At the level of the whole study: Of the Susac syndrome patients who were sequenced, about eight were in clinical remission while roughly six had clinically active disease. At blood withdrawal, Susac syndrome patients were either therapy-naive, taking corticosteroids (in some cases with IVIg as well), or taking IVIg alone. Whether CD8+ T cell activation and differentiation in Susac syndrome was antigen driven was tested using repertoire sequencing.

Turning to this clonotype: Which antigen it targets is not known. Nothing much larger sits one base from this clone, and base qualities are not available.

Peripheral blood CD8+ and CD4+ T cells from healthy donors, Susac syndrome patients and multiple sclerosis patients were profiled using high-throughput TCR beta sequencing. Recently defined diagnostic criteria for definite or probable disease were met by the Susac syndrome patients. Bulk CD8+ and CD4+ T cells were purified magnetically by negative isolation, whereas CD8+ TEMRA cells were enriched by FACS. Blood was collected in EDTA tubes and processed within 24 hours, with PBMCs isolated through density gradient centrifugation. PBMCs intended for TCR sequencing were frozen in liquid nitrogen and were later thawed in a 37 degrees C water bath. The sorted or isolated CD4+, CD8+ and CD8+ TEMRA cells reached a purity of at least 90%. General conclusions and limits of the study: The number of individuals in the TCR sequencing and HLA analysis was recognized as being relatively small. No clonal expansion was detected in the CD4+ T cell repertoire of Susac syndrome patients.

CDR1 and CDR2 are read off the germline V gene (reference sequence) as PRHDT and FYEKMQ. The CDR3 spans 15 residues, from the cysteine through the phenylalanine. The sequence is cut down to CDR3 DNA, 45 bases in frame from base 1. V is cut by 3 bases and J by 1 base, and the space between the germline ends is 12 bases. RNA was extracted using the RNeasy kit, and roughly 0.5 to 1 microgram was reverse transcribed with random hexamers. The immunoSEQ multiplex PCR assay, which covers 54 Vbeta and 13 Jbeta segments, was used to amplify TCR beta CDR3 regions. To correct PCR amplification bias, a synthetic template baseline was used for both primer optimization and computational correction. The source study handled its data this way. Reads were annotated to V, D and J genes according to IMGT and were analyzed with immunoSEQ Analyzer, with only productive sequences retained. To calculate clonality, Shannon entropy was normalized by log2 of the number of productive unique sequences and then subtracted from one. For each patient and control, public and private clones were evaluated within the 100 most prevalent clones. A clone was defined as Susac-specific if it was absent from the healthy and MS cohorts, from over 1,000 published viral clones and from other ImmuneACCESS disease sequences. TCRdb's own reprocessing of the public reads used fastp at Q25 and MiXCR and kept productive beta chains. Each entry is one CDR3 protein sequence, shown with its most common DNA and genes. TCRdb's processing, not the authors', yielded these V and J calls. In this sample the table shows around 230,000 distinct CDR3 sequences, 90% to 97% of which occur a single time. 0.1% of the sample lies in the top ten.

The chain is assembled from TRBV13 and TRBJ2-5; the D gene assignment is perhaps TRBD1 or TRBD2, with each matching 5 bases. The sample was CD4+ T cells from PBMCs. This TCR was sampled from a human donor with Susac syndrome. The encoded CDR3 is CASSFLGTIQETQYF. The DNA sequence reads TGTGCCAGCAGCTTTCTCGGGACCATCCAAGAGACCCAGTACTTC. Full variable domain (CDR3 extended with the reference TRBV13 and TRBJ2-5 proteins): AAGVIQSPRHLIKEKRETATLKCYPIPRHDTVYWYQQGPGQDPQFLISFYEKMQSDKGSIPDRFSAQQFSDYHSELNMSSLELGDSALYFCASSFLGTIQETQYFGPGTRLLVL.